Below, one T cell receptor (beta chain) is given with its context. The CDR3 spans 12 residues. CDR1 is MNHEY and CDR2 is SMNVEV in the germline V gene (reference sequence). With 4 bases removed from V and 6 bases from J, the gap between germline ends came to 9 bases. These data come from a study of T cell responses to AZD1222 COVID-19 vaccine. TCRdb's copy holds only in-frame clones and misses some; the assay was immunoSEQ multiplex PCR. This table holds about 120,000 clones, more than 75% found once. The chain employs TRBV27 and TRBJ1-2; D may be TRBD1 (5 bases). This TCR was sampled from an adult in good health. The sample here was peripheral blood, taken on day 0 of AZD1222 vaccination. As DNA, the CDR3 is TGTGCCAGCAGTTCAGGGTGGGATGGCTACACCTTC. Amino acid sequence: CASSSGWDGYTF.